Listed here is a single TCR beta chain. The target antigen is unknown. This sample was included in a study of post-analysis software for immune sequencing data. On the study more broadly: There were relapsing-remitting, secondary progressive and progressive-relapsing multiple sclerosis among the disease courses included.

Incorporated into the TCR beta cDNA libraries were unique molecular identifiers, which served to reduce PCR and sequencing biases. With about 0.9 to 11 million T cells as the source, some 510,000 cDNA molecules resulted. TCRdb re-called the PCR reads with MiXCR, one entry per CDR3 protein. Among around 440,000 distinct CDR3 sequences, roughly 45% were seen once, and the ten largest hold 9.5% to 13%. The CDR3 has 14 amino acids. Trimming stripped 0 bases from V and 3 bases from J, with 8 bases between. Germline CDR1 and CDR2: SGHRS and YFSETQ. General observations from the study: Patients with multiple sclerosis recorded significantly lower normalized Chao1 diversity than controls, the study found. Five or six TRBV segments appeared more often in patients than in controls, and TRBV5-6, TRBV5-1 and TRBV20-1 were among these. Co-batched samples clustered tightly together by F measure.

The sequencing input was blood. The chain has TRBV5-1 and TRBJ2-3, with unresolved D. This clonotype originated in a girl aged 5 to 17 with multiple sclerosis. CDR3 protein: CASSLVTNTDTQYF. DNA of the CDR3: TGCGCCAGCAGCTTGGTAACAAATACAGATACGCAGTATTTT. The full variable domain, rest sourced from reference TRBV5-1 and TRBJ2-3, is KAGVTQTPRYLIKTRGQQVTLSCSPISGHRSVSWYQQTPGQGLQFLFEYFSETQRNKGNFPGRFSGRQFSNSRSEMNVSTLELGDSALYLCASSLVTNTDTQYFGPGTRLTVL.